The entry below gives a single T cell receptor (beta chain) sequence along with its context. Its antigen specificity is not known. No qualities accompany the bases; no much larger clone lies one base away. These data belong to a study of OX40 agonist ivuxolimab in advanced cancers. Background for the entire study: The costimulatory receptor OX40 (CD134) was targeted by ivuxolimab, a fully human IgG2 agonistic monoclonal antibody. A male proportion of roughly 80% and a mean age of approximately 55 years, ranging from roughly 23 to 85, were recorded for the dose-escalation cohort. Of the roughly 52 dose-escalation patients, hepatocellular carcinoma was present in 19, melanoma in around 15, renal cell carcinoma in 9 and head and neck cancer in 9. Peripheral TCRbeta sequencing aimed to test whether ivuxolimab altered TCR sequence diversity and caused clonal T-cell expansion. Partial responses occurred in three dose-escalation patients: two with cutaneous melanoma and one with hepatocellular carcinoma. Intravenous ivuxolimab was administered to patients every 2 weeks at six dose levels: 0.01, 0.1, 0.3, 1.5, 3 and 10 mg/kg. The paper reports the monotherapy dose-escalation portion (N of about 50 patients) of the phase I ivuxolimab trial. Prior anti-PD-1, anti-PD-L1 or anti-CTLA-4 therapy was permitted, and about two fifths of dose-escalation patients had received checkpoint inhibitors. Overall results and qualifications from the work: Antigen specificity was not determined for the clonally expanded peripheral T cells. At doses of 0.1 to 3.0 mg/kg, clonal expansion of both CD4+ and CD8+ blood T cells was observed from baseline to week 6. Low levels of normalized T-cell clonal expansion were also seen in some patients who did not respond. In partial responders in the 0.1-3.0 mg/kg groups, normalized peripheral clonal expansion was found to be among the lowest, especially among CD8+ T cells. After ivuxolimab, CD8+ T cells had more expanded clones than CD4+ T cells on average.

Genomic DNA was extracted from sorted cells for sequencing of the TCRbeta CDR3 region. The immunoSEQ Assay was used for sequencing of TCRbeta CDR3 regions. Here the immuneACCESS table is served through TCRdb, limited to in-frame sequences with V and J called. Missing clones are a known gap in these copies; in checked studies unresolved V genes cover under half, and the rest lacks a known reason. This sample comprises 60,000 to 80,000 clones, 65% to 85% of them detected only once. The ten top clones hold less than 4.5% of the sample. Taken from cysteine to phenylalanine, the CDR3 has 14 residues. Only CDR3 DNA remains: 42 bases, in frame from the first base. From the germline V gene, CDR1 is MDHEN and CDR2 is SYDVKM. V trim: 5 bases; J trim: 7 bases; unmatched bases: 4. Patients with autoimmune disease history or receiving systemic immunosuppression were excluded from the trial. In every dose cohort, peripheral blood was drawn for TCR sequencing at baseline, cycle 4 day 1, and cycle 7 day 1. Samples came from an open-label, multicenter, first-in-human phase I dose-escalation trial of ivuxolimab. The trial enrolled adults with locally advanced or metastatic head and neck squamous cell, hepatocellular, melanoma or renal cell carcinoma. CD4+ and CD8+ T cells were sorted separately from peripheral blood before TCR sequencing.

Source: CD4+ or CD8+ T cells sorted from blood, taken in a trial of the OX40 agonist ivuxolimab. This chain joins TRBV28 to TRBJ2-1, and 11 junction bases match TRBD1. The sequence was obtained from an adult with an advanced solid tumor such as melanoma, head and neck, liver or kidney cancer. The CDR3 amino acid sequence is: CASSRDRGINEQFF. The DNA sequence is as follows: TGTGCCAGCAGTCGGGACAGGGGGATAAATGAGCAGTTCTTC.